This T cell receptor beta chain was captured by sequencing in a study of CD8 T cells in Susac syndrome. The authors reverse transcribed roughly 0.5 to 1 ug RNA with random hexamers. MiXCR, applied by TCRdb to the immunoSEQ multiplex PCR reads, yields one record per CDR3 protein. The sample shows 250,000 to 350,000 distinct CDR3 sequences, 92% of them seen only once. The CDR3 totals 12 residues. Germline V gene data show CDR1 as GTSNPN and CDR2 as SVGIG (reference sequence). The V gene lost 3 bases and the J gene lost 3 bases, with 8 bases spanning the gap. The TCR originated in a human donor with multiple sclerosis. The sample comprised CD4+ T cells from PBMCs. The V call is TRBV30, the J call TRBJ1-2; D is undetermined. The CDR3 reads CAWRPWYYGYTF. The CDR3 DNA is TGTGCCTGGAGGCCGTGGTACTATGGCTACACCTTC.